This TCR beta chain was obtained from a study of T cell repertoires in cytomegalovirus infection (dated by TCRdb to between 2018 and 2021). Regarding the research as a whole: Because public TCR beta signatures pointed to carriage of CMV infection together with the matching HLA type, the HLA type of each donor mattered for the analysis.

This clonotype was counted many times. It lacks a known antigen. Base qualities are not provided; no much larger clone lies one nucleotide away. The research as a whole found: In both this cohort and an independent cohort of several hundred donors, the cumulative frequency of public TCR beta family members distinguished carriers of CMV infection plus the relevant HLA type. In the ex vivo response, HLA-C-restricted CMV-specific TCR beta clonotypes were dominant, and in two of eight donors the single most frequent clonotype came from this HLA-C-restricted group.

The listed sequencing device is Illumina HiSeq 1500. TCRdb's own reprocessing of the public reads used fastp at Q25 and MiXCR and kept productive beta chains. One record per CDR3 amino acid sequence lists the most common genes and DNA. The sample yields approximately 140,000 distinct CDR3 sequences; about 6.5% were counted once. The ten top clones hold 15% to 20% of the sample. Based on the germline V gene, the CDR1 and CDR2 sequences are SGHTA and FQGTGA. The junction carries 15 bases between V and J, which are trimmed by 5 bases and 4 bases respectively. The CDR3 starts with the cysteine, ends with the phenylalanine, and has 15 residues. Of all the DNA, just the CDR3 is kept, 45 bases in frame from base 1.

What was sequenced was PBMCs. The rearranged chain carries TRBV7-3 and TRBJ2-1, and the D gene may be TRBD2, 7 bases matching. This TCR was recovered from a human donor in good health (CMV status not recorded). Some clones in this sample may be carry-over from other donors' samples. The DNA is TGTGCCAGCAGCCAAAGGGGGGGGGCGTACAATGAGCAGTTCTTC. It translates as CASSQRGGAYNEQFF.